A single T cell receptor beta chain is shown here with its context. As yet, its antigen is unknown. Germline assignment: CDR1 SGHTA and CDR2 FQGNSA. V dropped 1 base and J dropped 3; count of bases not matched to a gene: 7. CDR3 length equals 16 residues. This sample was taken from a study of graft-versus-host responses after intestinal transplantation. Study-wide background: The study gave all recipients anti-thymocyte globulin induction, then tacrolimus and steroids for roughly 3 years.

This table comes from immunoSEQ multiplex PCR, and its TCRdb copy is limited to in-frame clones, with some not included. Of 75,000 to 100,000 clones in the sample, roughly 91% were seen once. Whole-study findings and limits: Within the allografts of patients who had graft-donor T cell macrochimerism, graft-versus-host to host-versus-graft clonal ratios were high. GvH clones detected in recipient marrow included some appearing first in ileum or blood.

Sequencing used unstimulated CD4+ T cells sorted from spleen or lymph node cells, obtained before transplant. The chain couples TRBV7-2 to TRBJ2-7; 9 bases match TRBD2. The receptor's source is a human donor who was the organ donor for an intestinal transplant. The CDR3 is CASSLVGSGGFYEQYF. CDR3 coding DNA: TGTGCCAGCAGCTTAGTAGGTAGCGGGGGCTTCTACGAGCAGTACTTC.